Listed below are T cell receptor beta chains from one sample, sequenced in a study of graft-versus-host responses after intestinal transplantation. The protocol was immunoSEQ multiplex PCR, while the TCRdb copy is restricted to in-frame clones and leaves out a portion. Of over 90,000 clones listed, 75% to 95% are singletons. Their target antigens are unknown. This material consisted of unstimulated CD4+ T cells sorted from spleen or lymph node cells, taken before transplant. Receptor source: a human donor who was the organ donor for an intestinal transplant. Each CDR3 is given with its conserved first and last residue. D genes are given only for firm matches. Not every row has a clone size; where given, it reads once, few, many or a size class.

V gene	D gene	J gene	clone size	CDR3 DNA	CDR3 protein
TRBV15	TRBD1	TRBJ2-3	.	TGTGCCACCAGCAGAACAGGGGGCGTATTGACAGATACGCAGTATTTT	CATSRTGGVLTDTQYF
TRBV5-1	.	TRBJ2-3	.	TGCGCCAGCAGCTTGCTCGGGGAGTTCACAGATACGCAGTATTTT	CASSLLGEFTDTQYF
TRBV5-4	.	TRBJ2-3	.	TGTGCCAGCAGCTTGGCCAGCTGGGGGGGCACAGATACGCAGTATTTT	CASSLASWGGTDTQYF
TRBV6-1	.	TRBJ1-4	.	TGTGCCAGCAGTGAAGCACCGAGAGGTGAAAAACTGTTTTTT	CASSEAPRGEKLFF
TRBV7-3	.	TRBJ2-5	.	TGTGCCAGCAGCTTTTGGGCGGGGGAGACCCAGTACTTC	CASSFWAGETQYF
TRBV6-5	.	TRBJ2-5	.	TGTGCCAGCAGTTACTCGGGCAGTACCCAAGAGACCCAGTACTTC	CASSYSGSTQETQYF
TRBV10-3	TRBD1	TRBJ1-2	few	TGTGCCATCCAAACGACAGGGACCCTCCTAACTATCGGCTACACCTTC	CAIQTTGTLLTIGYTF
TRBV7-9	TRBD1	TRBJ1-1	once	TGTGCCAGCAGCTTAGTGGCAGGGGGGAACACTGAAGCTTTCTTT	CASSLVAGGNTEAFF
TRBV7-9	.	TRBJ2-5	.	TGTGCCAGCAGCTTGGGGCAGATCAACCAAGAGACCCAGTACTTC	CASSLGQINQETQYF
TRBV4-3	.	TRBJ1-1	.	TGCGCCAGCAGCCCTACAGGAGGGGAAGCTTTCTTT	CASSPTGGEAFF
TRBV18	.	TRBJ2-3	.	TGTGCCAGCTCACTCCTACTCACAGATACGCAGTATTTT	CASSLLLTDTQYF
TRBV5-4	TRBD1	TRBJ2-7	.	TGTGCCAGCAGCTTGGGTGGGACAGGGTACTCCTACGAGCAGTACTTC	CASSLGGTGYSYEQYF
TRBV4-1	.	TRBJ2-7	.	TGCGCCAGCAGCCAAAGGGGGACCGCATCCTACGAGCAGTACTTC	CASSQRGTASYEQYF